A single sample gave rise to the 21 T cell receptor beta chains below, sequenced in a study of tumor-infiltrating lymphocytes in primary liver carcinoma. The input was approximately 500 ng total RNA; TCR beta cDNA was made from it with a constant-region primer. Three-round nested multiplex PCR performed with slightly modified ARM-PCR produced the TCR beta libraries. With TRBV1-TRBV30 forward primers and a C-beta reverse primer, the first two PCR rounds were run for approximately 10 cycles each. TCRdb reprocessed the multiplex PCR reads with MiXCR, giving one entry per CDR3 protein. This table has about 66,000 distinct CDR3 sequences, about two thirds appearing once. Unsorted bulk tissue of about 20-32 mg yielded co-extracted RNA and DNA. The specimen was liver tumor tissue from sampling region 4. Subset described: tumor region T4, right-lateral pole. These receptors originate from a man aged 40-50 years with primary liver carcinoma and hepatitis B virus infection.

J is TRBJ2-5 and V is TRBV10-3; TRBD1 agrees at 8 bases. The CDR3 is made up of 13 amino acids. The V gene end was trimmed by 3 bases and the J gene end by 9 bases; junction bases not matched to a gene: 6. In germline, CDR1 is ENHRY, CDR2 SYGVKD. Here the CDR3 reads CAISDRGRGAQYF. CDR3 DNA: TGTGCCATCAGTGACAGGGGGCGTGGGGCCCAGTACTTC.

This clonotype was detected a few times. One junction end disagrees with the germline gene, perhaps due to a read error. The rearrangement uses TRBV11-2 and TRBJ2-5, with D possibly being TRBD1 (6 bases). CDR1 SGHAT and CDR2 FQNNGV come from the germline V gene. This CDR3 contains 15 residues. The CDR3 sequence: CASSSRSAPGVTQYF. CDR3 DNA: TGTGCTAGCAGCTCCCGGTCAGCCCCAGGGGTGACCCAGTACTTC.

Comment on this clonotype: Germline is not matched at one junction end, which may reflect a read error. The V and J genes are TRBV11-2 and TRBJ2-1; the match to TRBD1 covers 7 bases. The CDR3 consists of 15 residues. Germline CDR1 is SGHAT and CDR2 is FQNNGV. The CDR3, as DNA: TGTGCCAGCACCTTATGTCCAGGGGGTGTTCCCGAACAGTTCTTC. This translates into CASTLCPGGVPEQFF.

With regard to this clonotype: The junction departs from the called germline gene at one end, perhaps through a read error. The genes are TRBV29-1 and TRBJ2-1; 9 nucleotides agree with TRBD2. The CDR3 contains 12 residues. Germline V gene lookup returns CDR1 SQVTM and CDR2 ANQGSEA. CDR3 protein: CSARRGGNEQFF. The CDR3 DNA is TGCAGCGCTAGGCGGGGGGGAAATGAACAGTTCTTC.

Comment on this clonotype: One base away lies a much larger clone, so this may be a sequencing read error. The chain is built from TRBV6-1 and TRBJ1-1, with D tentatively TRBD1 (6 bases). V lost 5 bases to trimming and J lost 5 bases, with 12 bases between them. Germline CDR1 and CDR2: MNHNS and SASEGT. The CDR3 is 13 amino acids. In DNA, the CDR3 is TGTGCCAGCAGTTCACAGGGTAGGACTGAAGCTTTCTTT. Its protein product is CASSSQGRTEAFF.

The V call is TRBV10-3, the J call TRBJ2-2; 15 bases map to TRBD2. Losses at the gene ends were 8 bases for V and 4 bases for J; bases not matched to a gene: 11. This CDR3 has 18 residues. Germline-derived CDR1 and CDR2 are ENHRY and SYGVKD. CDR3 sequence reads: CAIPRTSGRVLGTGELFF. CDR3 sequence (DNA): TGTGCCATCCCTCGGACTAGCGGGAGGGTCTTAGGCACCGGGGAGCTGTTTTTT.

With respect to this clonotype: This CDR3 fails to terminate in the conserved phenylalanine or tryptophan, so it likely reflects a read error. J is TRBJ2-5 and V is TRBV4-1; weak D call: TRBD2 (5 bases). The CDR3 length is 14 residues. In germline, CDR1 is MGHRA, CDR2 YSYEKL. The CDR3 DNA sequence: TGCGCCAGCAGCCAAGAACCTGGAGGAGAGAGCCAGTACCTC. Protein product: CASSQEPGGESQYL.

This clonotype came up once. V gene TRBV28 combines with J gene TRBJ1-6; a weak D match, TRBD1 (6 bases). Per germline, CDR1 MDHEN and CDR2 SYDVKM. This CDR3 contains 14 residues. Trimming took off 7 bases at V and 12 bases at J, with 19 bases between the two ends. The CDR3 nucleotides are TGTGCCAGCATGGGGGCAGCGAAGTCTTTACCCCTCCACTTT. Protein product: CASMGAAKSLPLHF.

The chain combines TRBV5-6 with TRBJ2-1; possible D gene TRBD2, 6 bases. With 7 bases removed from V and 3 bases from J, the gap between germline ends came to 17 bases. This CDR3 is built from 15 residues. Germline V gene sequence: CDR1 SGHDT, CDR2 YYEEEE. CDR3 in amino acids: CASAPHGGIYNEQFF. The CDR3 DNA sequence: TGTGCCAGCGCCCCGCACGGAGGGATCTACAATGAGCAGTTCTTC.

The chain combines TRBV7-6 with TRBJ2-7; 10 nucleotides align to TRBD1. This CDR3 spans 14 amino acids. V shed 8 bases, J shed 2 bases, and the junction held 6 bases outside the gene matches. Germline V CDR1 and CDR2: SGHVS, FNYEAQ. The CDR3 protein is CASGDRGRPYEQYF. CDR3 nucleotide sequence: TGTGCCAGCGGAGACAGGGGGCGCCCCTACGAGCAGTACTTC.

As concerns this clonotype: The junction shows a germline mismatch at one end, possibly a read error. This chain joins TRBV12-3 or TRBV12-4 and TRBJ2-5, with 7 bases identical to TRBD2. The CDR3 covers 13 residues. CDR3 DNA sequence: TGCGCCAGCAGTTTAACGGTCGGGGGGACCCAGAACTTC. Its protein product is CASSLTVGGTQNF.

This clonotype appeared once. A read error may produce the germline difference seen at one junction end. Here the CDR3 DNA reads TGTGCTAGCAGACAAGAGGCGGGAGGCACAGATACCCAGTATTTT. This gives the protein CASRQEAGGTDTQYF. The chain combines TRBV11-2 with TRBJ2-3; 8 bases align to TRBD2. In germline, CDR1 is SGHAT, CDR2 FQNNGV. This CDR3 contains 15 residues.

Remarks on this clonotype: An end of the junction differs from the germline gene, which may be a read error. This sequence joins TRBV29-1 and TRBJ2-1; a weak D match, TRBD2 (7 bases). The CDR3 consists of 14 residues. Germline CDR1 reads SQVTM; CDR2 reads ANQGSEA. Written as DNA, the CDR3 is TGCAGCGTTCGTGTGACTAACGGGGGGCATGAGCGGTTCTTC. Translated, it gives CSVRVTNGGHERFF.

This sequence joins TRBV29-1 and TRBJ2-1; 11 positions match TRBD2. The V gene end was trimmed by 7 bases and the J gene end by 5 bases; junction bases not matched to a gene: 4. Per the germline V gene, CDR1 is SQVTM and CDR2 is ANQGSEA. The CDR3 spans 13 residues. CDR3 bases: TGCAGCGGTCTGGGACTAGCGGACAATGAGCAGTTCTTC. It encodes CSGLGLADNEQFF.

This clonotype is large in the sample. V usage is TRBV6-6 and J usage is TRBJ2-3, with D maybe TRBD2 (5 bases). Trimming left V 5 bases short and J 2 bases short, with 17 bases between. Germline assignment: CDR1 MNHNY and CDR2 SVGAGI (reference sequence). The CDR3 sequence is 16 residues long. The CDR3 loop reads CASSPIAGGVTDTQYF. The CDR3 coding sequence is TGTGCCAGCAGTCCCATCGCGGGTGGAGTCACAGATACGCAGTATTTT.

This clonotype appeared a few times. At one of its ends the junction is not consistent with the germline gene, which may arise from a read error. This chain joins TRBV18 and TRBJ2-3; possible D gene TRBD2, 6 bases. CDR3 length equals 16 residues. Germline V gene sequence: CDR1 KGHSH, CDR2 LQKENI. Written as DNA, the CDR3 is TGTGCCAGCTTACCACCGTTGGGCGGGATCACAGATACGCAGTATTTT. Protein sequence: CASLPPLGGITDTQYF.

In the case of this clonotype: One end of the junction varies from germline; a read error may be responsible. The J gene is TRBJ2-1, the V gene TRBV6-2 or TRBV6-3; 9 positions match TRBD2. Germline CDR1 is MNHEY and CDR2 is SVGEGT. The CDR3 is 16 residues long. DNA of the CDR3: TGTGCCAGCAGTCCCCGGATTAGCGGGAGAGCAAATGAGCAGTTCTTT. Translated: CASSPRISGRANEQFF.

As to this clonotype: The conserved phenylalanine or tryptophan normally closing the CDR3 is absent here, so this likely arose from a read error. The V and J genes are TRBV6-1 and TRBJ2-1, with 9 positions matching TRBD2. Germline assignment: CDR1 MNHNS and CDR2 SASEGT. The CDR3 totals 15 residues. CDR3 protein: CARSEEAGGYNEQFV. The DNA of the CDR3 is TGTGCCAGGAGTGAAGAAGCGGGAGGATACAATGAGCAGTTCGTC.

Concerning this clonotype: Possible read error: a much larger clone is one base away. This chain uses TRBV28 with TRBJ2-1; possible D gene TRBD1, 7 bases. In germline, CDR1 is MDHEN, CDR2 SYDVKM. CDR3 length equals 15 residues. CDR3 protein: CANSLRRQGGNEQFF. DNA of the CDR3: TGTGCCAACAGTTTAAGGAGACAGGGAGGCAATGAGCAGTTCTTC.

As regards this clonotype: As the CDR3 is not closed by the conserved phenylalanine or tryptophan, this likely results from a read error. This chain connects TRBV6-6 to TRBJ2-3, with unresolved D. Germline CDR1 is MNHNY and CDR2 is SVGAGI (reference sequence). The CDR3 contains 15 residues. Trimming shortened V by 4 bases and J by 6 bases, and 17 bases separated the two germline ends. For the CDR3, the DNA is TGTGCCAGCAGTTCTTTTAGCCCCCAGAGTGATACGCAGTATATT. It encodes CASSSFSPQSDTQYI.

This clonotype was detected only once. A much larger clone lies a single base off, so this may be a read error. The V call is TRBV29-1, the J call TRBJ1-1, with TRBD1 as a possible D gene (5 bases). Looked up from germline, CDR1 is SQVTM and CDR2 is ANQGSEA. The length of the CDR3 is 13 residues. The V end lost 8 bases, the J end lost 5 bases, and 18 bases lay between the germline ends. DNA of the CDR3: TGCAGCCTCTCGAATCGGGGGGGAACTGAAGCTTTCTTT. It codes for CSLSNRGGTEAFF. The variable domain in full, completed from reference TRBV29-1 and TRBJ1-1, reads SAVISQKPSRDICQRGTSLTIQCQVDSQVTMMFWYRQQPGQSLTLIATANQGSEATYESGFVIDKFPISRPNLTFSTLTVSNMSPEDSSIYLCSLSNRGGTEAFFGQGTRLTVV.